The clone carrying this T cell receptor (beta chain) has ten or more counts. Its target is not known. The investigators reverse transcribed all of the isolated RNA, so they sequenced expressed TCRB transcripts. Some clones are missing from TCRdb's copy, which holds only in-frame ones; the method was immunoSEQ multiplex PCR. Of 310,000 or so clones in the sample, under 8.5% were seen once. This sample was taken from a study of beta chain features in type 1 diabetes. Trimming left V 1 base short and J 4 bases short, with 11 bases between. This CDR3 has 15 amino acids. CDR1 and CDR2 (germline): LGHNA, YSLEER. Study-wide results and caveats: When VDJ junctions were examined, type 1 diabetes patients showed fewer insertions and more deletions. The study found that naive, central memory and Treg TCRB repertoires appeared more similar in patients than in healthy donors. Moderate but significant shortening of TCRB CDR3s was recorded in all four CD4+ subsets from Type 1 diabetes patients.

This sequence joins TRBV4-3 and TRBJ1-3; D gene uncertain. This sequence originates from a woman between 18 and 29 years old in good health. The sample comprised central memory CD4+ T cells from blood. CDR3 in amino acids: CASSQGSAAGNTIYF. CDR3 nucleotide sequence: TGCGCCAGCAGCCAAGGGAGCGCGGCAGGAAACACCATATATTTT.